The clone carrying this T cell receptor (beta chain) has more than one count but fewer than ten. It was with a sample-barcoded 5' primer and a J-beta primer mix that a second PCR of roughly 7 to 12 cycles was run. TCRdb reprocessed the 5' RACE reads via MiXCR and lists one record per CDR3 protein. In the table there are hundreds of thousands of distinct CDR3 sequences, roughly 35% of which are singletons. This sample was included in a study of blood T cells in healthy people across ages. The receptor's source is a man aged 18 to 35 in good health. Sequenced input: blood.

The CDR3 DNA sequence: TGTGCCAGCAGCTTAGCGTTAGCGGGGACCGGGGAGCTGTTTTTT. Translation gives CASSLALAGTGELFF. V and J are TRBV7-2 and TRBJ2-2, with 8 bases identical to TRBD2. J was trimmed by 5 bases and V by 0 bases; bases with no gene match: 2. The CDR3 is 15 amino acids. Germline V gene data show CDR1 as SGHTA and CDR2 as FQGNSA.